A selection of T cell receptor beta chains follows, all from one sample in a study of shared clonotypes between healthy human individuals. Using immunoSEQ multiplex PCR, the repertoire was profiled, and TCRdb retains in-frame clones only, with some absent. The sample includes under 600,000 clones, roughly 79% of them seen just once. What was sequenced was PBMCs. Every receptor here comes from a woman in her thirties or forties in good health. Some clones in this sample may be carry-over from other donors' samples. Both conserved end residues are part of each CDR3. A D gene is named only where the DNA matches it firmly. Rows give clone size only sometimes, using once, few, many, or a class for an expanded clone.

j_call: TRBJ2-7
d_call: TRBD2
v_call: TRBV9
clone_size: .
cdr3_nt: TGTGCCAGCAGCGAGGGACTAGCGGAATCCTACGAGCAGTACTTC
cdr3_aa: CASSEGLAESYEQYF

j_call: TRBJ2-1
d_call: .
v_call: TRBV4-3
clone_size: .
cdr3_nt: TGCGCCAGCAGCCAAGTCTACGGAGGGTCAGAGTTCTTC
cdr3_aa: CASSQVYGGSEFF

j_call: TRBJ2-3
d_call: .
v_call: TRBV11-2
clone_size: .
cdr3_nt: TGTGCCAGCAGCTTAGGGCTGGAGACAGATACGCAGTATTTT
cdr3_aa: CASSLGLETDTQYF

j_call: TRBJ2-3
d_call: .
v_call: TRBV30
clone_size: few
cdr3_nt: TGTGCCTGGATACCAGCGGGTCGGCGTGATACGCAGTATTTT
cdr3_aa: CAWIPAGRRDTQYF

j_call: TRBJ2-7
d_call: TRBD2
v_call: TRBV2
clone_size: .
cdr3_nt: TGTGCCAGCAGTAGCGGGAGGGCCTACGAGCAGTACTTC
cdr3_aa: CASSSGRAYEQYF

j_call: TRBJ1-1
d_call: .
v_call: TRBV4-1
clone_size: .
cdr3_nt: TGCGCCAGCAGCCTCGCGATTGCGGGCACTGAAGCTTTCTTT
cdr3_aa: CASSLAIAGTEAFF

j_call: TRBJ2-3
d_call: TRBD1
v_call: TRBV7-3
clone_size: .
cdr3_nt: TGTGCCAGCAGCCCCGGACAGGGCCGGGGAGATACGCAGTATTTT
cdr3_aa: CASSPGQGRGDTQYF

j_call: TRBJ2-1
d_call: TRBD2
v_call: TRBV6-5
clone_size: .
cdr3_nt: TGTGCCAGCAGCCTTAGCGGGAGGGTTAATAATGAGCAGTTCTTC
cdr3_aa: CASSLSGRVNNEQFF

j_call: TRBJ1-4
d_call: .
v_call: TRBV28
clone_size: .
cdr3_nt: TGTGCCAGCAGCACTGCCCCGGGGGGCGCGTCTGGGGAAAAACTGTTTTTT
cdr3_aa: CASSTAPGGASGEKLFF

j_call: TRBJ2-1
d_call: .
v_call: TRBV27
clone_size: .
cdr3_nt: TGTGCCAGCAGTCCCCGAACCTCGACCTACAATGAGCAGTTCTTC
cdr3_aa: CASSPRTSTYNEQFF

j_call: TRBJ2-1
d_call: .
v_call: TRBV6-1
clone_size: .
cdr3_nt: TGTGCCAGCAGTGAGGAGAACGGCTCCTACAATGAGCAGTTCTTC
cdr3_aa: CASSEENGSYNEQFF

j_call: TRBJ2-3
d_call: TRBD2
v_call: TRBV28
clone_size: .
cdr3_nt: TGTGCCAGCAGTTTACTCGATAGCGGGAGTCGCACAGATACGCAGTATTTT
cdr3_aa: CASSLLDSGSRTDTQYF

j_call: TRBJ2-1
d_call: TRBD2
v_call: TRBV5-4
clone_size: .
cdr3_nt: TGTGCCAGCAGCTCCGGGACTATCACCTCTTATAATGAGCAGTTCTTC
cdr3_aa: CASSSGTITSYNEQFF

j_call: TRBJ2-4
d_call: .
v_call: TRBV27
clone_size: .
cdr3_nt: TGTGCCAGCACTGAATCTAGGGGGGTCAAAAACATTCAGTACTTC
cdr3_aa: CASTESRGVKNIQYF

j_call: TRBJ2-3
d_call: .
v_call: TRBV14
clone_size: .
cdr3_nt: TGTGCCAGCAGCCATATAGGGAAACCCCCTAGCACAGATACGCAGTATTTT
cdr3_aa: CASSHIGKPPSTDTQYF

j_call: TRBJ1-2
d_call: .
v_call: TRBV28
clone_size: .
cdr3_nt: TGTGCCAGCAGTTTAGCAGGTTACGGCTATGGCTACACCTTC
cdr3_aa: CASSLAGYGYGYTF

j_call: TRBJ2-1
d_call: TRBD1
v_call: TRBV18
clone_size: .
cdr3_nt: TGTGCCAGCTCACCACCGGGGTCGGACAGGGGGAATGAGCAGTTCTTC
cdr3_aa: CASSPPGSDRGNEQFF

j_call: TRBJ2-7
d_call: .
v_call: TRBV13
clone_size: .
cdr3_nt: TGTGCCAGCAGCACAGGGTACGAGCAGTACTTC
cdr3_aa: CASSTGYEQYF

j_call: TRBJ1-5
d_call: TRBD1
v_call: TRBV9
clone_size: .
cdr3_nt: TGTGCCAGCAGCGTAGGGACAGGTAGCAATCAGCCCCAGCATTTT
cdr3_aa: CASSVGTGSNQPQHF

j_call: TRBJ2-1
d_call: TRBD1
v_call: TRBV5-4
clone_size: .
cdr3_nt: TGTGCCAGCAGCTGGGACAGGGGGCCGGGTGAGCAGTTCTTC
cdr3_aa: CASSWDRGPGEQFF

j_call: TRBJ2-5
d_call: .
v_call: TRBV18
clone_size: .
cdr3_nt: TGTGCCAGCTCACCAGGGCTCGGGGAGACCCAGTACTTC
cdr3_aa: CASSPGLGETQYF

j_call: TRBJ2-7
d_call: .
v_call: TRBV2
clone_size: few
cdr3_nt: TGTGCCAGCAGGAGGGGGGGAGACGAGCAGTACTTC
cdr3_aa: CASRRGGDEQYF

j_call: TRBJ1-5
d_call: .
v_call: TRBV28
clone_size: once
cdr3_nt: TGTGCCAGCAGTTTAGGGTTTCTACAGCCCCAGCATTTT
cdr3_aa: CASSLGFLQPQHF

j_call: TRBJ1-5
d_call: .
v_call: TRBV9
clone_size: few
cdr3_nt: TGTGCCAGCAGCCAGGCGGTGGACAATCAGCCCCAGCATTTT
cdr3_aa: CASSQAVDNQPQHF

j_call: TRBJ2-2
d_call: .
v_call: TRBV10-2
clone_size: .
cdr3_nt: TGCGCCAGCACCCCGGGAGTTCGCACCGGGGAGCTGTTTTTT
cdr3_aa: CASTPGVRTGELFF

j_call: TRBJ1-5
d_call: TRBD1
v_call: TRBV6-5
clone_size: once
cdr3_nt: TGTGCCAGCAGTGGGGACAGGTGGGGAACCCAGCATTTT
cdr3_aa: CASSGDRWGTQHF

j_call: TRBJ1-3
d_call: .
v_call: TRBV5-4
clone_size: .
cdr3_nt: TGTGCCAGCAGCTACCTTGGGGGGGCCATATATTTT
cdr3_aa: CASSYLGGAIYF

j_call: TRBJ2-1
d_call: .
v_call: TRBV15
clone_size: few
cdr3_nt: TGTGCCACCAGCAGAGATGGCCCGAATGAGCAGTTCTTC
cdr3_aa: CATSRDGPNEQFF

j_call: TRBJ1-1
d_call: TRBD1
v_call: TRBV28
clone_size: many
cdr3_nt: TGTGCCAGCAGTTTACAGGACAGGGGGTTTCCTGAAGCTTTCTTT
cdr3_aa: CASSLQDRGFPEAFF

j_call: TRBJ1-1
d_call: .
v_call: TRBV6-5
clone_size: once
cdr3_nt: TGTGCCAGCAGTTACTGGGGGGTGAACACTGAAGCTTTCTTT
cdr3_aa: CASSYWGVNTEAFF

j_call: TRBJ1-2
d_call: .
v_call: TRBV7-2
clone_size: .
cdr3_nt: TGTGCCAGCAGCTTCCCGGGCTATGGCTACACCTTC
cdr3_aa: CASSFPGYGYTF